This T cell receptor beta chain was retrieved from a study of blood T cells in healthy people across ages. Study conclusions and caveats: Because sorting was not performed, PBMCs prevented conclusive naive versus antigen-experienced comparison.

It was with a sample-barcoded 5' primer and a J-beta primer mix that a second PCR of roughly 7 to 11 cycles was run. MiXCR, run by TCRdb on the 5' RACE reads, gives a single entry per CDR3 protein. The profile shows 1.5 million to 1.8 million distinct CDR3 sequences, less than 45% of them singletons. There are 16 residues in the CDR3. Germline-derived CDR1 and CDR2 are SGHRS and YFSETQ. Trimming took off 0 bases at V and 1 base at J, with 13 bases between the two ends. On this clonotype: Its antigen is undetermined.

Every sample yielded at least 6.5 million isolated PBMCs. V is TRBV5-1 and J is TRBJ1-1; D ambiguous. The clonotype comes from a woman under 30 in good health. The sample was blood. The CDR3 bases are TGCGCCAGCAGCTTGGACCCGATCCGGGGGAACACTGAAGCTTTCTTT. Translation gives CASSLDPIRGNTEAFF.